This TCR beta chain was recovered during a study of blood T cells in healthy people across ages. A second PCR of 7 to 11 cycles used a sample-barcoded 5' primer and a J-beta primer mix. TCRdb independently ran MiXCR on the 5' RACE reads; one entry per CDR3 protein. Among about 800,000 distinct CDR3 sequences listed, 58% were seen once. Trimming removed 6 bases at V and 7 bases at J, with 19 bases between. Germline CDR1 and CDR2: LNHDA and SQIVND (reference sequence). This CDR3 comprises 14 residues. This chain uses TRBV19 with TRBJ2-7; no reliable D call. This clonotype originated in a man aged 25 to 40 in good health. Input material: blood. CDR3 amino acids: CASRTFARQNEQYF. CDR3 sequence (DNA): TGTGCCAGTAGAACCTTCGCCCGTCAAAATGAGCAGTACTTC.